The following is a T cell receptor (beta chain) sequence with its context. This specimen belongs to a study of blood T cell repertoires in COVID-19. Assay used: immunoSEQ multiplex PCR; TCRdb lists only in-frame clones, some missing. Of 300,000 to 400,000 clones in the sample, around 91% were seen once. The material sequenced was PBMCs or T cells enriched from blood (not recorded which). The origin of this receptor is a man younger than 35 who had recovered from COVID-19.

The CDR3 loop is CASSPARDTQYF. The DNA for the CDR3 is TGTGCCAGCAGTCCCGCGAGGGATACGCAGTATTTT. The chain employs TRBV28 and TRBJ2-3, with no clear D. Trimming removed 5 bases at V and 6 bases at J, with 9 bases between. The CDR3 totals 12 residues. CDR1 and CDR2 (germline): MDHEN, SYDVKM.